Sequencing of this T cell receptor (beta chain) was carried out in a study of T cells in Graves' hyperthyroidism and ophthalmopathy. Across the whole study: Pretreatment peripheral blood was obtained at initial diagnosis.

The CDR3 covers 13 residues. The ends lost 7 bases at V and 4 bases at J; junction bases unmatched: 7. Germline V gene data show CDR1 as LNHDA and CDR2 as SQIVND (reference sequence). Blood sampling occurred at first hyperthyroidism diagnosis, ahead of any ophthalmopathy symptoms. Findings of the study overall: From stable hyperthyroidism, ophthalmopathy was set apart by a 13 V-J model. Clonotypes that were expanded in thyroid above 0.001 mostly appeared in blood too.

This clonotype was observed a few times. Its antigen is currently unknown. RNA transcripts provided the source from which TCR beta CDR3 regions were amplified. The HTBI primer set served for first-round RT-PCR of the TCR CDR3. Each CDR3 protein is one row after TCRdb ran MiXCR on the multiplex PCR reads. The sample records some 600,000 distinct CDR3 sequences, about 15% being singletons. Sequenced material: blood. J is TRBJ2-7 and V is TRBV19; 7 nucleotides align to TRBD1. The TCR sequence derives from a woman younger than 45 with Graves' hyperthyroidism that later progressed to Graves' ophthalmopathy. The CDR3 sequence: CASTTRDRYEQYF. The CDR3 DNA follows: TGTGCCAGTACCACTAGGGACAGATACGAGCAGTACTTC.